Below are 27 T cell receptor beta chains sequenced from a single sample in a study of beta chain features in type 1 diabetes. Sequencing targeted expressed TCRB transcripts, as all isolated RNA had been reverse transcribed. Measured with immunoSEQ multiplex PCR; TCRdb has only the in-frame clones, and not every one. The table shows 860,000 or so clones, with roughly 15% occurring only once. The sequenced sample was naive CD4+ T cells from blood. The receptors shown here come from a young woman in good health.

This clone came up a few times. The chain employs TRBV18 and TRBJ2-4, with a possible D match to TRBD2 (6 bases). This CDR3 is 13 amino acids long. From germline, CDR1 is KGHSH and CDR2 LQKENI. V was pared by 6 bases and J by 6 bases, with 12 bases between. The CDR3 region is CASSSGSGNIQYF. CDR3 nucleotide sequence: TGTGCCAGCTCCTCGGGTAGCGGAAACATTCAGTACTTC.

A few counts support this clone. J is TRBJ2-4 and V is TRBV4-1; weak D call: TRBD1 (6 bases). Trimming took 0 bases from V and 5 from J, leaving 17 bases between them. CDR1 MGHRA and CDR2 YSYEKL come from the germline V gene. CDR3 length: 17 amino acids. CDR3 loop: CASSQDRTSKGENIQYF. CDR3 nucleotide sequence: TGCGCCAGCAGCCAAGATCGTACGTCCAAGGGGGAAAACATTCAGTACTTC.

This clone came up a few times. The V gene is TRBV20-1, the J gene TRBJ2-5; D gene ambiguous. V lost 5 bases and J 3 bases, leaving 7 bases between the germline ends. Germline V CDR1 and CDR2: DFQATT, SNEGSKA (reference sequence). This CDR3 spans 11 amino acids. The CDR3 region is CSAYQKETQYF. DNA of the CDR3: TGCAGTGCTTATCAAAAAGAGACCCAGTACTTC.

V is TRBV18 and J is TRBJ1-1; the match to TRBD1 covers 11 bases. Per the germline V gene, CDR1 is KGHSH and CDR2 is LQKENI. With V trimmed by 6 bases and J by 5 bases, 14 bases remained unmatched. This CDR3 has 17 residues. The CDR3 here is CASSRWTTGTGGTEAFF. CDR3 sequence (DNA): TGTGCCAGCTCCCGATGGACAACGGGGACAGGGGGGACTGAAGCTTTCTTT.

With respect to this clone: It is likely a read error, because the conserved phenylalanine at the end of the CDR3 is missing. This sequence joins TRBV11-3 and TRBJ2-3; D remains ambiguous. The J call may not be correct, given that the DNA end is closer to TRBJ1-5. The CDR3 sequence is 16 residues long. CDR1 SGHNT and CDR2 YENEEA come from the germline V gene. The CDR3 DNA is TGTGCCAGCAGCTGGACTAGCGGGGTCCTCACAGATACGCAGCATCTT. It translates to CASSWTSGVLTDTQHL.

The table lists this clone with a few counts. The chain carries TRBV7-9 and TRBJ1-2; the D is unclear. V was clipped by 5 bases and J by 7 bases, with 20 bases between them. There are 15 residues in the CDR3. Looked up from germline, CDR1 is SEHNR and CDR2 is FQNEAQ (reference sequence). CDR3 nucleotides: TGTGCCAGCAGCCATGCCGGGAGGCCTCGTATTGGCTACACCTTC. Translation: CASSHAGRPRIGYTF. Supplemented by reference TRBV7-9 and TRBJ1-2, the full variable domain reads DTGVSQNPRHKITKRGQNVTFRCDPISEHNRLYWYRQTLGQGPEFLTYFQNEAQLEKSRLLSDRFSAERPKGSFSTLEIQRTEQGDSAMYLCASSHAGRPRIGYTFGSGTRLTVV.

This chain links TRBV6-1 with TRBJ2-7; 14 bases fit TRBD2. Looked up from germline, CDR1 is MNHNS and CDR2 is SASEGT. Trimming at V came to 0 bases and at J to 3 bases, leaving 7 bases not matched to a gene. The CDR3 runs 18 residues. The CDR3 is CASSEAWTSGRSIYEQYF. The CDR3 DNA reads as TGTGCCAGCAGTGAAGCCTGGACTAGCGGGAGGAGCATCTACGAGCAGTACTTC.

V and J are TRBV18 and TRBJ2-7; 9 nucleotides agree with TRBD2. CDR1 and CDR2 from the germline V gene are KGHSH and LQKENI. CDR3 size: 15 residues. The J segment lost 2 bases and the V segment lost 6 bases, leaving 8 bases of the junction unmatched. Here the CDR3 reads CASSQTSGSAYEQYF. The CDR3 DNA follows: TGTGCCAGCTCTCAGACTAGCGGTTCGGCCTACGAGCAGTACTTC.

This clone was seen more than once but under ten times. The rearrangement uses TRBV7-2 and TRBJ2-5, with TRBD1 identical over 8 bases. Germline CDR1 SGHTA, CDR2 FQGNSA. V was clipped by 2 bases and J by 4 bases; unmatched bases: 12. The CDR3 contains 17 residues. Here the CDR3 reads CASSLYPYRGTRETQYF. Written as DNA, the CDR3 is TGTGCCAGCAGCTTATATCCTTACAGGGGGACACGAGAGACCCAGTACTTC.

This clone occurred a few times. CDR3 region: CASSLYRGREQFF. CDR3 DNA: TGTGCCAGCAGTCTATACAGGGGACGGGAGCAGTTCTTC. The chain employs TRBV2 and TRBJ2-1; 7 nucleotides match TRBD1. Germline CDR1 SNHLY, CDR2 FYNNEI. The length of the CDR3 is 13 residues. The V and J ends lost 5 bases and 10 bases, in that order; junction bases with no gene match: 8.

The rearrangement links TRBV18 to TRBJ2-1, with D possibly matching TRBD2 (5 bases). CDR1 is KGHSH and CDR2 is LQKENI in the germline V gene. This CDR3 is built from 15 residues. V lost 2 bases, J lost 4 bases, and 12 bases lay in between. CDR3 sequence reads: CASSPYERIYNEQFF. In nucleotides, the CDR3 is TGTGCCAGCTCACCATATGAGCGGATTTACAATGAGCAGTTCTTC.

The chain has TRBV9 and TRBJ2-2, with 7 bases fitting TRBD1. The CDR3 sequence is 14 residues long. After removal of 6 bases from V and 2 bases from J, the junction contained 4 bases not matched to a gene. Germline V gives CDR1 SGDLS, CDR2 YYNGEE. CDR3 sequence (DNA): TGTGCCAGCAACCGGGACAGCAACACCGGGGAGCTGTTTTTT. Its translation: CASNRDSNTGELFF. Combining the CDR3 with reference TRBV9 and TRBJ2-2 gives the whole variable domain DSGVTQTPKHLITATGQRVTLRCSPRSGDLSVYWYQQSLDQGLQFLIQYYNGEERAKGNILERFSAQQFPDLHSELNLSSLELGDSALYFCASNRDSNTGELFFGEGSRLTVL.

This clone appeared a few times. J is TRBJ2-1 and V is TRBV28; D perhaps matches TRBD2 (5 bases). CDR3 length: 13 residues. V lost 6 bases and J lost 10, with 16 bases in between. Germline V gene lookup returns CDR1 MDHEN and CDR2 SYDVKM. The DNA of the CDR3 is TGTGCCAGCAGCCCTAGCTGGCTAAACGAGCAGTTCTTC. This gives the protein CASSPSWLNEQFF.

Regarding this clone: The sample holds other DNA sequences that translate to the same CDR3. The chain combines TRBV5-1 with TRBJ2-7; D remains unclear. V lost 0 bases to trimming and J lost 0 bases, with 10 bases between them. The CDR3 is made up of 15 amino acids. Germline V lookup: CDR1 SGHRS, CDR2 YFSETQ. As DNA, the CDR3 is TGCGCCAGCAGCTTGGTAGCAGGTCTCTCCTACGAGCAGTACTTC. This codes for CASSLVAGLSYEQYF. The entire variable domain, with the rest obtained from reference TRBV5-1 and TRBJ2-7, is as follows: KAGVTQTPRYLIKTRGQQVTLSCSPISGHRSVSWYQQTPGQGLQFLFEYFSETQRNKGNFPGRFSGRQFSNSRSEMNVSTLELGDSALYLCASSLVAGLSYEQYFGPGTRLTVT.

This chain uses TRBV2 with TRBJ2-1; D is unclear. CDR1 is SNHLY and CDR2 is FYNNEI in the germline V gene. The V gene lost 4 bases and the J gene lost 6 bases, with 10 bases spanning the gap. CDR3 length: 13 amino acids. The CDR3, as DNA: TGTGCCAGCAGTGTTTCCCGCGCCAATGAGCAGTTCTTC. It is translated as CASSVSRANEQFF.

This clone is a singleton in its sample. J is TRBJ1-1 and V is TRBV18; D unresolved. Germline V lookup: CDR1 KGHSH, CDR2 LQKENI. The CDR3 consists of 13 residues. Trimming stripped 8 bases from V and 1 base from J, with 11 bases between. The CDR3 here is CASSYEENTEAFF. The CDR3 DNA reads as TGTGCCAGCAGTTACGAGGAGAACACTGAAGCTTTCTTT.

The chain uses TRBV7-6 and TRBJ2-7; D is unclear. Trimming removed 2 bases at V and 4 bases at J, with 6 bases between. The germline V gene has CDR1 SGHVS and CDR2 FNYEAQ. The CDR3 is made up of 12 amino acids. CDR3 loop: CASSLRGYEQYF. Written as DNA, the CDR3 is TGTGCCAGCAGCTTACGCGGTTACGAGCAGTACTTC.

This clone was counted only a few times. V gene TRBV2 combines with J gene TRBJ2-5; tentatively, D is TRBD1 (5 bases). Trimming cost V 4 bases and J 1 base, with 7 bases left between them. Per the germline V gene, CDR1 is SNHLY and CDR2 is FYNNEI. The CDR3 covers 13 residues. In DNA, the CDR3 is TGTGCCAGCAGTGTACAGGCCCAAGAGACCCAGTACTTC. Translation: CASSVQAQETQYF. Full variable domain (outside the CDR3, taken from reference TRBV2 and TRBJ2-5): EPEVTQTPSHQVTQMGQEVILRCVPISNHLYFYWYRQILGQKVEFLVSFYNNEISEKSEIFDDQFSVERPDGSNFTLKIRSTKLEDSAMYFCASSVQAQETQYFGPGTRLLVL.

The chain is built from TRBV10-3 and TRBJ1-1; 8 nucleotides align to TRBD1. This CDR3 comprises 13 residues. V dropped 11 bases and J dropped 1; count of bases not matched to a gene: 6. Germline lookup yields CDR1 ENHRY and CDR2 SYGVKD. CDR3 in DNA: TGTGCCGGCCAGGGACAGGAGAACACTGAAGCTTTCTTT. Translating it yields CAGQGQENTEAFF.

For this clone: The same CDR3 arises from other DNA sequences in this sample as well. V is TRBV7-2 and J is TRBJ2-5, with TRBD1 identical over 7 bases. Germline V gives CDR1 SGHTA, CDR2 FQGNSA. The V and J ends lost 3 bases and 4 bases, in that order; junction bases with no gene match: 5. The CDR3 contains 14 residues. CDR3 amino acids: CASSFQTGLETQYF. The CDR3 bases are TGTGCCAGCAGCTTTCAGACAGGGTTAGAGACCCAGTACTTC.

This clone was observed a few times. Distinct nucleotide sequences in the sample also encode this CDR3. The rearrangement joins TRBV9 to TRBJ2-2; no firm D call. V gave up 2 bases and J gave up 4 bases, with 6 bases separating them. The CDR3 totals 13 residues. Germline lookup yields CDR1 SGDLS and CDR2 YYNGEE. The CDR3 is CASSVSGTGELFF. CDR3 nucleotide sequence: TGTGCCAGCAGCGTTTCGGGCACCGGGGAGCTGTTTTTT.

This clone was observed a handful of times. This chain joins TRBV7-3 and TRBJ2-5; weak D call: TRBD2 (6 bases). This CDR3 region has 13 residues. Germline-derived CDR1 and CDR2 are SGHTA and FQGTGA. V gave up 5 bases and J gave up 2 bases, with 9 bases separating them. In DNA form, the CDR3 reads TGTGCCAGCAGCCATGGGGGGCAAGAGACCCAGTACTTC. Amino acids: CASSHGGQETQYF. The full variable domain, its missing parts supplied by reference TRBV7-3 and TRBJ2-5, is GAGVSQTPSNKVTEKGKYVELRCDPISGHTALYWYRQSLGQGPEFLIYFQGTGAADDSGLPNDRFFAVRPEGSVSTLKIQRTERGDSAVYLCASSHGGQETQYFGPGTRLLVL.

This clone came up a few times. This chain connects TRBV19 to TRBJ2-1, with D maybe TRBD1 (6 bases). Trimming took off 5 bases at V and 11 bases at J, with 22 bases between the two ends. The V gene's germline CDR1 is LNHDA and CDR2 SQIVND (reference sequence). The CDR3 length is 15 residues. DNA for the CDR3: TGTGCCAGTAGTCCACGGACAGCTCGCATTTTTAAGCAGTTCTTC. It yields the protein CASSPRTARIFKQFF.

In its sample, this clone was seen a few times. The chain carries TRBV28 and TRBJ2-1; D perhaps matches TRBD2 (5 bases). Germline V CDR1 and CDR2: MDHEN, SYDVKM. The V end was cut by 3 bases, the J end by 2 bases, with 11 bases between. The CDR3 spans 15 residues. In nucleotides, the CDR3 is TGTGCCAGCAGTTTTGCGGGCCTGGCCTACAATGAGCAGTTCTTC. Translation gives CASSFAGLAYNEQFF.

The chain joins TRBV28 to TRBJ2-3; D is possibly TRBD1 (6 bases). The CDR3 totals 15 residues. CDR1 and CDR2 from the germline V gene are MDHEN and SYDVKM. The ends were cut back, 6 bases at V and 5 bases at J, with 18 bases in the middle. Here the CDR3 DNA reads TGTGCCAGCAGCCGTTACGGGACACGAGGAGATACGCAGTATTTT. Protein: CASSRYGTRGDTQYF.

This clone was counted a single time. The V call is TRBV6-1, the J call TRBJ2-7; D is possibly TRBD2 (5 bases). V was cut by 5 bases and J by 5 bases, with 13 bases left in between. The CDR3 length is 13 residues. CDR1 is MNHNS, CDR2 SASEGT, per germline. The CDR3 reads CASSSTTTDEQYF. CDR3 DNA sequence: TGTGCCAGCAGTTCGACTACTACTGACGAGCAGTACTTC.

A few counts support this clone. J is TRBJ2-2 and V is TRBV6-5; D is undetermined. The germline gives CDR1 MNHEY, CDR2 SVGAGI. V lost 1 base and J 4 bases, leaving 10 bases between the germline ends. The CDR3 extends over 15 amino acids. This chain's CDR3 is CASSYFESTTGELFF. The CDR3 bases are TGTGCCAGCAGTTACTTTGAGTCGACCACCGGGGAGCTGTTTTTT.